Shown below are 21 T cell receptor beta chains from a single sample sequenced in a study of response to subunit inactivated influenza vaccine. TCRdb re-derived calls from the RT-PCR reads in MiXCR, one entry per CDR3 protein. The sample shows 590,000 or so distinct CDR3 sequences, 14% of them seen only once. The specimen comprised PBMCs from blood, sampled less than 15 days before vaccination. The source of these receptors is a man aged 50-60 years who received an inactivated influenza vaccine.

The chain is built from TRBV7-6 and TRBJ2-3, with D tentatively TRBD2 (6 bases). V lost 4 bases to trimming and J lost 6 bases, with 14 bases between them. CDR1 and CDR2 (germline): SGHVS, FNYEAQ. This CDR3 has 14 residues. CDR3 sequence: CASSSPGLGDTQYF. In DNA, the CDR3 is TGTGCCAGCAGCTCCCCGGGACTTGGCGATACGCAGTATTTT.

The V call is TRBV10-3, the J call TRBJ2-7; TRBD2 matches at 10 bases. Germline V gives CDR1 ENHRY, CDR2 SYGVKD. CDR3 size: 14 residues. J was trimmed by 7 bases and V by 5 bases; bases with no gene match: 8. The CDR3, as DNA: TGTGCCATCAGTTTAGCGGGGGGCCCTGGGGAGCAGTACTTC. It translates to CAISLAGGPGEQYF.

The chain is built from TRBV29-1 and TRBJ2-1; 9 nucleotides agree with TRBD2. Trimming took 1 base from V and 4 from J; bases not matched to a gene: 2. This CDR3 has 14 residues. Germline V gene sequence: CDR1 SQVTM, CDR2 ANQGSEA. The DNA for the CDR3 is TGCAGCGTTGAAGGTAGCGGGAGTTACAATGAGCAGTTCTTC. Translating it yields CSVEGSGSYNEQFF.

This chain connects TRBV10-3 to TRBJ2-1; 10 bases agree with TRBD2. The CDR3 has 16 residues. Germline CDR1 reads ENHRY; CDR2 reads SYGVKD. V gave up 6 bases and J gave up 4 bases; unmatched junction bases: 9. CDR3 loop: CAIRENSGRNYNEQFF. The CDR3 DNA sequence: TGTGCCATCAGAGAAAATAGCGGGAGGAATTACAATGAGCAGTTCTTC.

This clonotype was counted ten times or more. The chain couples TRBV14 to TRBJ1-2; no definite D call. The CDR3 covers 14 residues. Trimming shortened V by 5 bases and J by 7 bases, and 17 bases separated the two germline ends. Germline loops: CDR1 SGHDN, CDR2 FVKESK. CDR3 amino acids: CASSGRGRGSGYTF. The CDR3 DNA sequence: TGTGCCAGCAGCGGACGGGGTAGAGGTAGTGGCTACACCTTC.

This clonotype was found a few times. The chain joins TRBV4-1 to TRBJ2-3; a possible D gene is TRBD1 (6 bases). This CDR3 region has 15 residues. Looked up from germline, CDR1 is MGHRA and CDR2 is YSYEKL. With 2 bases removed from V and 0 bases from J, the gap between germline ends came to 9 bases. Here the CDR3 reads CASSQTGLSTDTQYF. As DNA, the CDR3 is TGCGCCAGCAGCCAAACAGGGTTAAGCACAGATACGCAGTATTTT.

The sample holds many counts of this clonotype. The J gene is TRBJ2-5, the V gene TRBV4-1, with a tentative D call TRBD2 (5 bases). CDR1 and CDR2 from the germline V gene are MGHRA and YSYEKL. The CDR3 extends over 13 amino acids. V was pared by 1 base and J by 5 bases, with 8 bases between. Here the CDR3 DNA reads TGCGCCAGCAGCCAAGGACCGGGGGAGACCCAGTACTTC. Translation gives CASSQGPGETQYF.

The chain uses TRBV15 and TRBJ1-1; TRBD1 matches at 7 bases. This CDR3 spans 15 amino acids. V shed 6 bases, J shed 1 base, and the junction held 8 bases outside the gene matches. Per germline, CDR1 LNHNV and CDR2 YYDKDF (reference sequence). CDR3 residues: CATRLGEGANTEAFF. DNA for the CDR3: TGTGCCACCAGGTTGGGGGAGGGGGCGAACACTGAAGCTTTCTTT.

The V call is TRBV19, the J call TRBJ1-3; a possible D gene is TRBD1 (5 bases). Germline V gene data show CDR1 as LNHDA and CDR2 as SQIVND (reference sequence). The CDR3 covers 11 residues. The germline V and J ends were trimmed by 7 bases and 9 bases, with 10 bases remaining between them. This CDR3 reads CASIDGTTIYF. CDR3 coding DNA: TGTGCCAGTATCGACGGGACCACCATATATTTT.

The rearrangement links TRBV20-1 to TRBJ1-5; TRBD1 might be the D (5 bases). The germline gives CDR1 DFQATT, CDR2 SNEGSKA (reference sequence). The CDR3 spans 15 residues. V lost 3 bases and J lost 4, with 16 bases in between. CDR3 protein: CSARARRGGNQPQHF. CDR3 sequence (DNA): TGCAGTGCTAGGGCCAGACGGGGGGGGAATCAGCCCCAGCATTTT.

The sample holds a few counts of this clonotype. CDR3: CASSSGPRGTDTQYF. For the CDR3, the DNA is TGTGCCAGCAGTTCGGGACCGCGGGGCACAGATACGCAGTATTTT. The chain has TRBV6-2 or TRBV6-3 and TRBJ2-3; D is tentatively TRBD1 or TRBD2 (5 bases each). The V gene lost 4 bases and the J gene lost 1 base, with 12 bases spanning the gap. Germline V gene data show CDR1 as MNHEY and CDR2 as SVGEGT. CDR3 length: 15 amino acids.

V is TRBV5-5 and J is TRBJ2-2; possibly TRBD1 for D (5 bases). Trimming pared 2 bases from V and 1 base from J, leaving 12 bases between. CDR3 length equals 16 residues. Germline CDR1 and CDR2: SGHKS and YYEKEE (reference sequence). CDR3 nucleotide sequence: TGTGCCAGCAGCTTTGGACACACCCTGAACACCGGGGAGCTGTTTTTT. This sequence encodes CASSFGHTLNTGELFF.

The V and J genes are TRBV19 and TRBJ2-7; weak D call: TRBD1 (5 bases). Germline CDR1 and CDR2: LNHDA and SQIVND (reference sequence). This CDR3 region has 13 residues. The V and J ends lost 7 bases and 3 bases respectively, with 13 bases between them. The chain's CDR3 is CASTSRVHYEQYF. In DNA form, the CDR3 reads TGTGCCAGTACGAGCAGGGTCCACTACGAGCAGTACTTC.

Notes on this clonotype: Mismatch with germline at one junction end may stem from a read error. V gene TRBV2 combines with J gene TRBJ1-4; TRBD1 is a possible D gene (6 bases). The germline V gene has CDR1 SNHLY and CDR2 FYNNEI. The CDR3 contains 13 residues. This CDR3 reads CASSELDTRGFLF. CDR3 coding DNA: TGTGCCAGCAGTGAGCTTGATACCAGGGGTTTTCTTTTT.

This sequence joins TRBV19 and TRBJ1-6; tentative D call: TRBD1 (6 bases). CDR1 LNHDA and CDR2 SQIVND come from the germline V gene (reference sequence). The CDR3 runs 17 residues. V was shortened by 10 bases and J by 7 bases, with 26 bases between the two germline ends. CDR3 in DNA: TGTGCCACTACACTCGGAGGGGCGGGGGCGGAAAATTCACCCCTCCACTTT. Translating it yields CATTLGGAGAENSPLHF.

V is TRBV18 and J is TRBJ2-2; D not certain. V lost 6 bases and J 5 bases, leaving 7 bases between the germline ends. The CDR3 has 12 amino acids. Germline values: CDR1 KGHSH, CDR2 LQKENI. CDR3: CASSVRTGELFF. DNA of the CDR3: TGTGCCAGCTCCGTTAGGACCGGGGAGCTGTTTTTT.

The chain is built from TRBV6-1 and TRBJ1-2; D possibly corresponds to TRBD1 (5 bases). This CDR3 has 13 amino acids. Germline CDR1 is MNHNS and CDR2 is SASEGT. V was shortened by 3 bases and J by 6 bases, with 11 bases between the two germline ends. The CDR3 nucleotides read TGTGCCAGCAGTGATTGGGGACTCGATGGCTACACCTTC. It encodes CASSDWGLDGYTF.

The rearrangement links TRBV12-3 or TRBV12-4 to TRBJ2-7; D is perhaps TRBD1 (5 bases). V dropped 6 bases and J dropped 0 bases, with 12 bases sitting between them. The CDR3 length is 14 residues. CDR3 nucleotide sequence: TGTGCCAGCAGGAAAGGGGCTTCCTCCTACGAGCAGTACTTC. It is translated as CASRKGASSYEQYF.

There are many counts of this clonotype. The chain is built from TRBV5-1 and TRBJ2-1, with TRBD2 as a possible D gene (6 bases). Germline-derived CDR1 and CDR2 are SGHRS and YFSETQ. The CDR3 spans 14 residues. V lost 4 bases and J 11 bases, leaving 19 bases between the germline ends. CDR3 protein: CASSADGKGGKQFF. The CDR3 region has the DNA TGCGCCAGCAGCGCTGACGGGAAGGGAGGAAAGCAGTTCTTC.

This clonotype has only a few counts. The chain employs TRBV10-3 and TRBJ2-1; D is uncertain. The CDR3 has 16 residues. Germline V gene data show CDR1 as ENHRY and CDR2 as SYGVKD. V was shortened by 0 bases and J by 0 bases, with 9 bases between the two germline ends. This CDR3 reads CAISESSRSSYNEQFF. Here the CDR3 DNA reads TGTGCCATCAGTGAGTCATCCAGAAGCTCCTACAATGAGCAGTTCTTC.

This chain joins TRBV15 and TRBJ2-5, with 7 bases fitting TRBD2. The CDR3 runs 16 residues. CDR1 and CDR2 from the germline V gene are LNHNV and YYDKDF (reference sequence). Trimming at V came to 0 bases and at J to 5 bases, leaving 9 bases not matched to a gene. CDR3 in amino acids: CATSRDLPAGGETQYF. The CDR3 DNA reads TGTGCCACCAGCAGAGATCTGCCGGCCGGGGGGGAGACCCAGTACTTC. The variable domain in full, with the rest retrieved from reference TRBV15 and TRBJ2-5, is DAMVIQNPRYQVTQFGKPVTLSCSQTLNHNVMYWYQQKSSQAPKLLFHYYDKDFNNEADTPDNFQSRRPNTSFCFLDIRSPGLGDTAMYLCATSRDLPAGGETQYFGPGTRLLVL.